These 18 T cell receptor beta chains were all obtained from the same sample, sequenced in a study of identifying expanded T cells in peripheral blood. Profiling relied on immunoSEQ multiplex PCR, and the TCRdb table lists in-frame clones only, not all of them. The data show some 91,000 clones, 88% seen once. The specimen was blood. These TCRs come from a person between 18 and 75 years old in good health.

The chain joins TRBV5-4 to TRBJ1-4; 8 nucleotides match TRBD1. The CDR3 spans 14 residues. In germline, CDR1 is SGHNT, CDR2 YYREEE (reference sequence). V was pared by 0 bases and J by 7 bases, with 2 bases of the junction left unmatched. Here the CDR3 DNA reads TGTGCCAGCAGCTTGGACAGGGGGGCTGAAAAACTGTTTTTT. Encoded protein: CASSLDRGAEKLFF.

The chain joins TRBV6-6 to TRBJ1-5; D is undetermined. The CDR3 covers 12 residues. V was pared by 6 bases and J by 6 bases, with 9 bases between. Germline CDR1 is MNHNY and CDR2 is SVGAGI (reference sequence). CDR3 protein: CASRWEGQPQHF. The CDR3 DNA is TGTGCCAGCAGGTGGGAGGGTCAGCCCCAGCATTTT.

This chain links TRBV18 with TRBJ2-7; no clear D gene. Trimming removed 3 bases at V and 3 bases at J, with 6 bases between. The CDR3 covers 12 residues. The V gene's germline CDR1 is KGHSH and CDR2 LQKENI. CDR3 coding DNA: TGTGCCAGCTCACCTCAGAGCTACGAGCAGTACTTC. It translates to CASSPQSYEQYF.

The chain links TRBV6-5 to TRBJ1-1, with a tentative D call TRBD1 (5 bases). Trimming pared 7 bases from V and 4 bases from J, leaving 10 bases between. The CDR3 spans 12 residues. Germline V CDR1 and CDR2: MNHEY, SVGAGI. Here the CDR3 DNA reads TGTGCCAGCATCTCGAGGGGCACTGAAGCTTTCTTT. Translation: CASISRGTEAFF.

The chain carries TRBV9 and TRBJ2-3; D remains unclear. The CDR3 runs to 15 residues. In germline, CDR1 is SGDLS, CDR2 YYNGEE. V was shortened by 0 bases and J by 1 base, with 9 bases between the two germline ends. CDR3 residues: CASSVVGRGTDTQYF. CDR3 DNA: TGTGCCAGCAGCGTAGTGGGAAGGGGCACAGATACGCAGTATTTT.

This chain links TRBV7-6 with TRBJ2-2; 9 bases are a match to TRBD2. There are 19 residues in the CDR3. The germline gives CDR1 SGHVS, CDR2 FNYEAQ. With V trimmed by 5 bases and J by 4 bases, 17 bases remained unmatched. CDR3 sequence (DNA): TGTGCCAGCAGCCCCACCGGCGGGGGGGCAAAGGTGGGCACCGGGGAGCTGTTTTTT. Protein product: CASSPTGGGAKVGTGELFF.

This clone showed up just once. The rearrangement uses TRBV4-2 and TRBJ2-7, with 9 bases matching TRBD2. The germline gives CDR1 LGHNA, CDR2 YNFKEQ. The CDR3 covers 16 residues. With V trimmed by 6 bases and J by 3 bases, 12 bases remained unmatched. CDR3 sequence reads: CASRPSLAGDLYEQYF. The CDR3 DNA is TGTGCCAGCAGACCCTCCTTAGCGGGAGATCTCTACGAGCAGTACTTC.

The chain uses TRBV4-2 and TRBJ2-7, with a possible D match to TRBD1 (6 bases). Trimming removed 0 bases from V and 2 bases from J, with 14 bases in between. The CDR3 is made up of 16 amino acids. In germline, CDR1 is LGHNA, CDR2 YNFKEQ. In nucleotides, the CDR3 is TGTGCCAGCAGCCAAGAAATGGACAGTGAGCCCTACGAGCAGTACTTC. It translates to CASSQEMDSEPYEQYF.

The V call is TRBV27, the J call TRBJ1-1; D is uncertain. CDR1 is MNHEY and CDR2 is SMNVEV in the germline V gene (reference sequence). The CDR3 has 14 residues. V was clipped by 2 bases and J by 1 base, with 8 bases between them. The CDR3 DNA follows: TGTGCCAGCAGTTTACAGGTAGGGAACACTGAAGCTTTCTTT. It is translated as CASSLQVGNTEAFF.

The CDR3 DNA is TGTGCCAGTAGAGGCAGCGAGACAAGCGGGGTGGACACCGGGGAGCTGTTTTTT. The encoded protein is CASRGSETSGVDTGELFF. The rearrangement uses TRBV19 and TRBJ2-2; 7 bases agree with TRBD2. The V gene end was trimmed by 6 bases and the J gene end by 3 bases; junction bases not matched to a gene: 16. The germline CDR1 and CDR2 sequences are LNHDA and SQIVND (reference sequence). The CDR3 consists of 18 residues.

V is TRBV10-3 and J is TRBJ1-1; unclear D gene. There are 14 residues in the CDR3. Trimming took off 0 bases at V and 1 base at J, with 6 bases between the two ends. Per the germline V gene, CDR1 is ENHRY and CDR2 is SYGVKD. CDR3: CAISESTGNTEAFF. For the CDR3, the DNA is TGTGCCATCAGTGAGTCGACCGGGAACACTGAAGCTTTCTTT.

The CDR3 reads CASSLDGVSEQYF. The CDR3 DNA follows: TGTGCCAGCAGCTTGGACGGAGTAAGCGAGCAGTACTTC. The chain carries TRBV7-2 and TRBJ2-7; no clear D gene. The V and J ends lost 3 bases and 6 bases respectively, with 12 bases between them. This CDR3 spans 13 amino acids. The germline V gene has CDR1 SGHTA and CDR2 FQGNSA.

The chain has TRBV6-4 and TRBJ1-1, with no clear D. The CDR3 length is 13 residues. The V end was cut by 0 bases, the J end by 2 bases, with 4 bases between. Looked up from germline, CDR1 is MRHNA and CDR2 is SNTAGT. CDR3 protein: CASSDSENTEAFF. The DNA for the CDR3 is TGTGCCAGCAGTGACTCGGAAAACACTGAAGCTTTCTTT.

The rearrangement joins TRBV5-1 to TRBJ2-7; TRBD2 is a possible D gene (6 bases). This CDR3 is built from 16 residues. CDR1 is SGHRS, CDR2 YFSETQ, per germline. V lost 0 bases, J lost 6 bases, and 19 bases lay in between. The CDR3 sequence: CASSLVGGSVILEQYF. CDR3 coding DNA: TGCGCCAGCAGCTTGGTTGGAGGGAGTGTAATCCTCGAGCAGTACTTC.

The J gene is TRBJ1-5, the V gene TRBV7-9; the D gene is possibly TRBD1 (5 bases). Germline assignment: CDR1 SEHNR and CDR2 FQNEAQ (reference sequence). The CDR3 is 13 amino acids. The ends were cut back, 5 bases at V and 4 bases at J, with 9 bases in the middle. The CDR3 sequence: CASSGTLNQPQHF. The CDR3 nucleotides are TGTGCCAGCAGCGGGACGTTGAATCAGCCCCAGCATTTT.

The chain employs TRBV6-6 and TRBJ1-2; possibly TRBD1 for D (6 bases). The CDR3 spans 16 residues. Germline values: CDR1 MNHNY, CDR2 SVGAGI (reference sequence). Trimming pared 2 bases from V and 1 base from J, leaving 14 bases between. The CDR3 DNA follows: TGTGCCAGCAGTTACGGGGGCAGGGCGTTTAACTATGGCTACACCTTC. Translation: CASSYGGRAFNYGYTF.

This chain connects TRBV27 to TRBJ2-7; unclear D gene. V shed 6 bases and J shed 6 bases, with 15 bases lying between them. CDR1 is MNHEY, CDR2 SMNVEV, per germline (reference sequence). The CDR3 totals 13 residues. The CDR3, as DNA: TGTGCCAGCAGGACGGGTGGGTTGGGCGAGCAGTACTTC. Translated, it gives CASRTGGLGEQYF.

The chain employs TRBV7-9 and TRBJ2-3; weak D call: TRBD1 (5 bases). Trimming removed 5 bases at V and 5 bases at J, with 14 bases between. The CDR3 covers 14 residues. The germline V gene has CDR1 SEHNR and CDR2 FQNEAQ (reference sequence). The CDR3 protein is CASSISGSGDTQYF. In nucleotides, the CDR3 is TGTGCCAGCAGCATCTCAGGGTCCGGAGATACGCAGTATTTT.